The source of this T cell receptor (beta chain) is a study of blood T cell repertoires in COVID-19. The overall study: The United States, Italy and Spain supplied acute and convalescent COVID-19 samples.

CDR1 is SQVTM, CDR2 ANQGSEA, per germline. There are 12 residues in the CDR3. Trimming shortened V by 3 bases and J by 3 bases, and 9 bases separated the two germline ends. Methods used by the authors: Counts of nucleated cells, estimated from reference gene primer amplification, were obtained. Method: immunoSEQ multiplex PCR; TCRdb's copy keeps in-frame clones and lacks some. V and J calls and clone size are given by that table; D and trimming were obtained from the DNA. The repertoire holds about 16,000 clones, with roughly nine tenths as singletons. Sequencing used peripheral blood. V gene TRBV29-1 combines with J gene TRBJ2-7; D may be TRBD2 (5 bases). The sequence was obtained from a man between 60 and 75 years old with acute or convalescent COVID-19. CDR3 region: CSVEKGSYEQYF. For the CDR3, the DNA is TGCAGCGTTGAGAAAGGGAGCTACGAGCAGTACTTC.